This entry is about one T cell receptor beta chain. Seattle patients were enrolled during active infection and followed longitudinally. These data come from a study of blood T cell repertoires in COVID-19. Whole-study context: The United States, Italy and Spain were the sources of the acute and convalescent COVID-19 samples.

The length of the CDR3 is 16 residues. Germline V gene lookup returns CDR1 MDHEN and CDR2 SYDVKM. Germline trimming cut 2 bases from V and 6 bases from J; bases unmatched to any gene: 4. In the original workflow: Amplified reference gene primers provided the basis for estimating nucleated cell counts. Profiling relied on immunoSEQ multiplex PCR, and the TCRdb table lists in-frame clones only, not all of them. That table furnishes V, J and clone size, whereas the DNA furnished D and trimming. The sample lists approximately 46,000 clones, around 86% seen once, with around 22% in the top ten. The sample consisted of peripheral blood. J is TRBJ2-2 and V is TRBV28, with TRBD1 matching 12 bases. This clonotype was obtained from an elderly woman with COVID-19, enrolled during active disease. CDR3 in amino acids: CASSLRGQGAPGELFF. CDR3 sequence (DNA): TGTGCCAGCAGTTTAAGGGGACAGGGGGCCCCCGGGGAGCTGTTTTTT.